This entry lists 18 T cell receptor beta chains sequenced from one sample in a study of blood T cell repertoires in COVID-19. The assay was immunoSEQ multiplex PCR, and TCRdb's table has in-frame clones only and misses some. The top ten hold less than 4% of the sample, which has about 70,000 clones, approximately 86% seen once. The source material was peripheral blood. These receptor sequences come from a man between 65 and 79 years old with active COVID-19.

The V gene is TRBV5-1, the J gene TRBJ1-4; 11 nucleotides align to TRBD1. J lost 7 bases, V lost 4 bases, and 6 bases had no gene match. The CDR3 covers 15 residues. The germline V gene has CDR1 SGHRS and CDR2 YFSETQ. In nucleotides, the CDR3 is TGCGCCAGCAGCCCCGGACAGGGGGCCCTTGAAAAACTGTTTTTT. Protein: CASSPGQGALEKLFF.

The V gene is TRBV14, the J gene TRBJ2-3; D call uncertain. The CDR3 runs 14 residues. The ends were cut back, 2 bases at V and 1 base at J, with 7 bases in the middle. The germline V gene encodes CDR1 SGHDN and CDR2 FVKESK. The CDR3 is CASSQLQGTDTQYF. The CDR3 DNA reads TGTGCCAGCAGCCAATTGCAGGGCACAGATACGCAGTATTTT.

The rearrangement joins TRBV7-8 to TRBJ2-3; 7 bases agree with TRBD1. This CDR3 is 15 amino acids long. The germline CDR1 and CDR2 sequences are SGHVS and FQNEAQ. V was pared by 1 base and J by 4 bases, with 5 bases of the junction left unmatched. DNA of the CDR3: TGTGCCAGCAGCTTAGGGGGAACAGGGGCAGATACGCAGTATTTT. It translates to CASSLGGTGADTQYF.

The chain carries TRBV18 and TRBJ2-3, with 8 positions matching TRBD2. Germline CDR1 and CDR2: KGHSH and LQKENI. J lost 5 bases, V lost 3 bases, and 7 bases had no gene match. CDR3 length equals 15 residues. The CDR3 reads CASSPAAGVGDTQYF. The CDR3, as DNA: TGTGCCAGCTCACCGGCAGCGGGAGTGGGAGATACGCAGTATTTT.

This sequence joins TRBV7-9 and TRBJ2-5; weak D call: TRBD1 (7 bases). Looked up from germline, CDR1 is SEHNR and CDR2 is FQNEAQ (reference sequence). The germline V and J ends were trimmed by 6 bases and 0 bases, with 14 bases remaining between them. The CDR3 length is 15 residues. The CDR3 nucleotides read TGTGCCAGCAGAGGGGGCCCTAGCGACCAAGAGACCCAGTACTTC. Amino acid sequence: CASRGGPSDQETQYF.

The CDR3 nucleotides are TGTGCCAGCAGTTACTCCCTGACAGGCGCCTACGAGCAGTACTTC. It specifies CASSYSLTGAYEQYF. The V gene is TRBV6-5, the J gene TRBJ2-7; tentative D call: TRBD1 (6 bases). CDR1 is MNHEY and CDR2 is SVGAGI in the germline V gene. CDR3 size: 15 residues. V was clipped by 0 bases and J by 2 bases, with 11 bases between them.

This clone has only a few counts. The V call is TRBV11-3, the J call TRBJ2-1, with 10 bases matching TRBD2. Germline V CDR1 and CDR2: SGHNT, YENEEA. This CDR3 is built from 15 residues. The junction had 9 bases not matched to a gene; V was cut back by 5 bases and J by 8 bases. The CDR3 bases are TGTGCCAGCAGCCAAACTAGCGGGATGGAGTATGAGCAGTTCTTC. It is translated as CASSQTSGMEYEQFF.

The chain has TRBV11-3 and TRBJ2-5; D gene ambiguous. CDR3 length: 11 amino acids. The germline V gene encodes CDR1 SGHNT and CDR2 YENEEA. The V and J ends lost 5 bases and 2 bases respectively, with 3 bases between them. The CDR3 sequence: CASSRQETQYF. CDR3 nucleotides: TGTGCCAGCAGCCGTCAAGAGACCCAGTACTTC.

This clone was found once. The chain combines TRBV3-1 (or the pseudogene TRBV3-2) with TRBJ2-5; 8 bases are shared with TRBD2. V was pared by 4 bases and J by 1 base, with 8 bases of the junction left unmatched. Germline V gene sequence: CDR1 LGHDT, CDR2 YNNKEL (reference sequence). The CDR3 length is 16 residues. CDR3 region: CASSPRGAGGQETQYF. CDR3 sequence (DNA): TGTGCCAGCAGCCCGAGGGGGGCGGGAGGCCAAGAGACCCAGTACTTC.

V and J are TRBV15 and TRBJ2-7; 9 bases fit TRBD1. The J segment lost 1 base and the V segment lost 0 bases, leaving 7 bases of the junction unmatched. The CDR3 totals 17 residues. CDR1 is LNHNV, CDR2 YYDKDF, per germline (reference sequence). CDR3 DNA sequence: TGTGCCACCAGCAGAGATCGGGGACAGGGTTCGTCCTACGAGCAGTACTTC. Protein product: CATSRDRGQGSSYEQYF.

The V call is TRBV30, the J call TRBJ2-3; TRBD2 might be the D (5 bases). Trimming left V 3 bases short and J 0 bases short, with 16 bases between. The CDR3 spans 16 residues. Germline lookup yields CDR1 GTSNPN and CDR2 SVGIG (reference sequence). CDR3 sequence (DNA): TGTGCCTGGAGCGCGGGCCCGGATCCTAGCACAGATACGCAGTATTTT. This sequence encodes CAWSAGPDPSTDTQYF.

The rearrangement uses TRBV11-2 and TRBJ2-1; no clear D gene. V shed 5 bases and J shed 0 bases, with 8 bases lying between them. CDR1 is SGHAT and CDR2 is FQNNGV in the germline V gene. The CDR3 is made up of 14 amino acids. The CDR3 is CASSPPSSYNEQFF. CDR3 nucleotide sequence: TGTGCCAGCAGCCCTCCTAGCTCCTACAATGAGCAGTTCTTC.

The CDR3 nucleotides read TGTGCCAGCAGTCTACAGTACGAGCAGTACTTC. Translated: CASSLQYEQYF. This sequence joins TRBV6-5 and TRBJ2-7; D unresolved. This CDR3 has 11 amino acids. Germline V CDR1 and CDR2: MNHEY, SVGAGI. The V end lost 5 bases, the J end lost 4 bases, and 6 bases lay between the germline ends.

V usage is TRBV7-9 and J usage is TRBJ1-2; 7 bases are shared with TRBD1. CDR1 and CDR2 from the germline V gene are SEHNR and FQNEAQ (reference sequence). This CDR3 contains 14 residues. The V gene end was trimmed by 0 bases and the J gene end by 7 bases; junction bases not matched to a gene: 5. DNA of the CDR3: TGTGCCAGCAGCTTAGCGCGGCCAGGGGGTGGCTACACCTTC. It encodes CASSLARPGGGYTF.

This clone was seen only a few times. The CDR3 DNA sequence: TGTGCCAGCAGCGTTCCGACCAACGGGGCTTTCTTT. Translation: CASSVPTNGAFF. The rearrangement links TRBV6-5 to TRBJ1-1; no reliable D call. The CDR3 sequence is 12 residues long. The ends were cut back, 6 bases at V and 11 bases at J, with 16 bases in the middle. Germline-derived CDR1 and CDR2 are MNHEY and SVGAGI.

As concerns this clone: The junction departs from the called germline gene at one end, perhaps through a read error. This same CDR3 is encoded by further DNA sequences in the sample. The rearrangement uses TRBV24-1 and TRBJ2-3; 7 bases are shared with TRBD1. CDR3 length equals 16 residues. Germline V gene sequence: CDR1 KGHDR, CDR2 SFDVKD. The CDR3 region is CATSDPTGPGTDTQYF. CDR3 nucleotides: TGTGCCACCAGTGATCCGACAGGGCCGGGCACGGATACGCAGTATTTT.

The genes are TRBV11-2 and TRBJ2-1; D is perhaps TRBD1 (6 bases). Germline CDR1 reads SGHAT; CDR2 reads FQNNGV. The CDR3 contains 15 residues. V gave up 7 bases and J gave up 9 bases, with 22 bases separating them. This CDR3 reads CASTLRPGPGVEQFF. Written as DNA, the CDR3 is TGTGCCAGCACCCTTCGGCCGGGCCCAGGGGTTGAGCAGTTCTTC.

The rearrangement links TRBV7-2 to TRBJ2-1, with 8 bases aligning to TRBD2. CDR3 size: 13 residues. V gave up 11 bases and J gave up 4 bases; unmatched junction bases: 7. From germline, CDR1 is SGHTA and CDR2 FQGNSA. The CDR3 region has the DNA TGTGCCGCCCAGCGGGAGAAGTACAATGAGCAGTTCTTC. Translation: CAAQREKYNEQFF.